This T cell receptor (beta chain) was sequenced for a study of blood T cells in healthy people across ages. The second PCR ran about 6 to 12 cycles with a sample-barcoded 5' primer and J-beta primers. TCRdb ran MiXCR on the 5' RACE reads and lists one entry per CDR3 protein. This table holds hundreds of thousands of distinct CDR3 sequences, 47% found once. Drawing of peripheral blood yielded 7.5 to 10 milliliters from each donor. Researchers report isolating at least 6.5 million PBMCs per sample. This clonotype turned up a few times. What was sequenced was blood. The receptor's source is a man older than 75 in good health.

The CDR3 DNA follows: TGTGCCAGCAGTCCTGAGCGGGCGCGGTGGTTCTTC. Protein sequence: CASSPERARWFF. J is TRBJ2-1 and V is TRBV6-5, with TRBD2 as a possible D gene (6 bases). The germline V gene has CDR1 MNHEY and CDR2 SVGAGI. The CDR3 has 12 residues. Trimming shortened V by 5 bases and J by 15 bases, and 17 bases separated the two germline ends.